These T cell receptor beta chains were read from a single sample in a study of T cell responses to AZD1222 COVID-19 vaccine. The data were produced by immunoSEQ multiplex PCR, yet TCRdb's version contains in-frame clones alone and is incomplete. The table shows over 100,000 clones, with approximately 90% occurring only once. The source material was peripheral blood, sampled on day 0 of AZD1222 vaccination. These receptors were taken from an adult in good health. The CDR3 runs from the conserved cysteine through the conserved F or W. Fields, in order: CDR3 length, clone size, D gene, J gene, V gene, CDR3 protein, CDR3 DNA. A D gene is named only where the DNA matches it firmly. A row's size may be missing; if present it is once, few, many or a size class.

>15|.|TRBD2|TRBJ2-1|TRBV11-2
CASSLTSGGGNEQFF
TGTGCCAGCAGCTTGACTAGCGGGGGCGGGAATGAGCAGTTCTTC
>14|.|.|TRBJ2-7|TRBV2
CASSGAEGPYEQYF
TGTGCCAGCAGTGGGGCGGAGGGGCCCTACGAGCAGTACTTC
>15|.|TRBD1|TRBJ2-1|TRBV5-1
CASSLSGQTYNEQFF
TGCGCCAGCAGCTTGTCGGGACAGACCTACAATGAGCAGTTCTTC
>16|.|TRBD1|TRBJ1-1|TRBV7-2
CASSPIGQGVGTEAFF
TGTGCCAGCAGCCCAATCGGACAGGGAGTTGGGACTGAAGCTTTCTTT
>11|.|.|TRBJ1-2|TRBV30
CAWSTGRGYTF
TGTGCCTGGAGTACGGGACGAGGCTACACCTTC
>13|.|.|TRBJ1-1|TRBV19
CASSMGQFAEAFF
TGTGCCAGTAGTATGGGTCAGTTTGCTGAAGCTTTCTTT
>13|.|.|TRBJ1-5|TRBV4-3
CASSQDRGQPQHF
TGCGCCAGCAGCCAAGACAGGGGCCAGCCCCAGCATTTT
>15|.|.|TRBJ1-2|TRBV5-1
CASSVSMGSLYGYTF
TGCGCCAGCAGCGTATCAATGGGCTCTCTCTATGGCTACACCTTC
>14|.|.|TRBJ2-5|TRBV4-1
CASSQETGEKTQYF
TGCGCCAGCAGCCAAGAAACGGGTGAAAAGACCCAGTACTTC
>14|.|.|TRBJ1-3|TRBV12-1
CASSHGGILNTIYF
TGTGCCAGCAGCCACGGGGGTATCCTAAACACCATATATTTT
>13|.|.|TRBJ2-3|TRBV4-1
CASSQEGPDTQYF
TGCGCCAGCAGCCAAGAGGGTCCAGATACGCAGTATTTT
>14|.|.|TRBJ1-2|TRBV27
CASSFWKQGIGYTF
TGTGCCAGCAGTTTCTGGAAACAGGGAATTGGCTACACCTTC
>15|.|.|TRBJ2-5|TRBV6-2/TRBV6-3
CASSRRGELGGTQYF
TGTGCCAGCAGTAGACGAGGGGAATTGGGTGGGACCCAGTACTTC
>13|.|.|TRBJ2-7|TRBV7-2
CASSPSASYEQYF
TGTGCCAGCAGCCCCTCCGCCTCCTACGAGCAGTACTTC
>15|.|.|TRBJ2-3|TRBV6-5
CASSPPGPRADTQYF
TGTGCCAGCAGTCCTCCGGGACCGAGAGCAGATACGCAGTATTTT
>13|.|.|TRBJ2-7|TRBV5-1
CASSSTVSYEQYF
TGCGCCAGCAGCTCGACAGTCTCCTACGAGCAGTACTTC
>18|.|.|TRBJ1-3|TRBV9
CASSVGDGRQGSGNTIYF
TGTGCCAGCAGCGTAGGAGATGGGCGGCAGGGTTCTGGAAACACCATATATTTT
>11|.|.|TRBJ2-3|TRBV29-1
CSVFRADTQYF
TGCAGCGTTTTCAGGGCAGATACGCAGTATTTT
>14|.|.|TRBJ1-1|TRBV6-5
CASSYSAEGGAAFF
TGTGCCAGCAGTTACAGCGCCGAGGGGGGGGCGGCTTTCTTT
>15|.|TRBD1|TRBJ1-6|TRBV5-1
CASSLLGDRGSPLHF
TGCGCCAGCAGCTTGCTCGGGGACAGGGGTTCACCCCTCCACTTT
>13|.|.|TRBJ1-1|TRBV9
CASSVAANTEAFF
TGTGCCAGCAGCGTGGCAGCGAACACTGAAGCTTTCTTT
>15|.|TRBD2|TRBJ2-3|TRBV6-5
CASSLGLVGTDTQYF
TGTGCCAGCAGCTTGGGACTAGTTGGGACAGATACGCAGTATTTT
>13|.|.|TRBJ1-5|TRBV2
CASSEGSNQPQHF
TGTGCCAGCAGTGAGGGTAGCAATCAGCCCCAGCATTTT
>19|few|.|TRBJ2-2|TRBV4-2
CASSQSTEDRPYDTGELFF
TGTGCCAGCAGCCAGTCGACCGAAGACAGGCCTTACGACACCGGGGAGCTGTTTTTT
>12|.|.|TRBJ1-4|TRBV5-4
CARLRANEKLFF
TGTGCCAGACTGCGGGCTAATGAAAAACTGTTTTTT
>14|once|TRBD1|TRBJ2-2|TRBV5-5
CASSPKQGAGELFF
TGTGCCAGCAGCCCTAAACAGGGGGCCGGGGAGCTGTTTTTT
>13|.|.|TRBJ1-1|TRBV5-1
CASTLGGPTEAFF
TGCGCCAGCACCCTCGGGGGGCCCACTGAAGCTTTCTTT
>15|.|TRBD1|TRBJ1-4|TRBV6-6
CASTPPGGGHEKLFF
TGTGCCAGCACCCCCCCAGGGGGCGGGCATGAAAAACTGTTTTTT
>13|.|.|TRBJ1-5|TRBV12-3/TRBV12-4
CASSPRGGQPQHF
TGTGCCAGCAGCCCAAGGGGCGGACAGCCCCAGCATTTT
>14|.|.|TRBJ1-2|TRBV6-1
CASSEGVSGAGYTF
TGTGCCAGCAGTGAAGGAGTGTCAGGGGCTGGCTACACCTTC
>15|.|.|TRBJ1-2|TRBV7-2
CASSTQTLANYGYTF
TGTGCCAGCAGCACACAGACGTTAGCTAACTATGGCTACACCTTC
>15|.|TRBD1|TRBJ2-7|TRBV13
CASSLGGQAKYEQYF
TGTGCCAGCAGCTTAGGCGGACAGGCTAAGTACGAGCAGTACTTC
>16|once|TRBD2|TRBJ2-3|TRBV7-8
CASRPRGGESTDTQYF
TGTGCCAGCAGACCTCGCGGGGGGGAGAGCACAGATACGCAGTATTTT
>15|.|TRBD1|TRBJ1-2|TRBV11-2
CASSLWGTGGDGYTF
TGTGCCAGCAGCTTATGGGGAACAGGGGGTGACGGCTACACCTTC
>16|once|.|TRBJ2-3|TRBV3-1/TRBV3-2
CASSQDLGGATDTQYF
TGTGCCAGCAGCCAAGATTTAGGAGGTGCCACAGATACGCAGTATTTT
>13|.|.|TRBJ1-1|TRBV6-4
CASSALKGAEAFF
TGTGCCAGCAGTGCCCTCAAGGGGGCTGAAGCTTTCTTT
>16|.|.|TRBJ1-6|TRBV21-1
CASSKDRGPLPQPLHF
TGTGCCAGCAGCAAAGACCGGGGGCCCCTTCCCCAACCCCTCCACTTT
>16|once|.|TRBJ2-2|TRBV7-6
CASRGRSAGVIGELFF
TGTGCCAGCAGGGGAAGGTCTGCAGGGGTTATCGGGGAGCTGTTTTTT
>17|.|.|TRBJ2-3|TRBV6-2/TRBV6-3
CASSYTVTEASTDTQYF
TGTGCCAGCAGTTACACCGTTACGGAAGCTAGCACAGATACGCAGTATTTT